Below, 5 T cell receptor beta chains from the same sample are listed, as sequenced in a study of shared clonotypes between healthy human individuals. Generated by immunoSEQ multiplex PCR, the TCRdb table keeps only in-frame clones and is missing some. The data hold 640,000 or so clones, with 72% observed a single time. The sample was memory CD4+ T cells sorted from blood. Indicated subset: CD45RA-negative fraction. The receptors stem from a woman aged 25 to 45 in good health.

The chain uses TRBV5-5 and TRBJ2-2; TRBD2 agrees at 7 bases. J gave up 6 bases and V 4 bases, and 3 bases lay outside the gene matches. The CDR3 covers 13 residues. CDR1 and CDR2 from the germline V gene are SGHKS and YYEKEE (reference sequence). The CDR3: CASSPTSAGELFF. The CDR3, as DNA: TGTGCCAGCAGCCCTACTAGCGCCGGGGAGCTGTTTTTT.

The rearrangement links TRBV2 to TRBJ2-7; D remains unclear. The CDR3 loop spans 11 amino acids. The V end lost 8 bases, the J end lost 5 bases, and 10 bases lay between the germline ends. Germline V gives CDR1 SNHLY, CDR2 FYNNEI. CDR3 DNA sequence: TGTGCCAGCTTAGGTGACCACGAGCAGTACTTC. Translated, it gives CASLGDHEQYF.

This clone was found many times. The CDR3 DNA reads as TGTGCCAGCAGCTCAACCCCCACTAGCGGGAGAGGCGATGAGCAGTTCTTC. Its translation is CASSSTPTSGRGDEQFF. The V and J genes are TRBV11-2 and TRBJ2-1; 11 bases are a match to TRBD2. V dropped 4 bases and J dropped 8; count of bases not matched to a gene: 13. From germline, CDR1 is SGHAT and CDR2 FQNNGV. The CDR3 contains 17 residues.

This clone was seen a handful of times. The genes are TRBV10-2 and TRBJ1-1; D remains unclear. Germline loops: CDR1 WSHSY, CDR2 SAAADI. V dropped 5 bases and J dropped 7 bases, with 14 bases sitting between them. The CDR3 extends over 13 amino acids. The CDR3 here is CASSTNLGVEAFF. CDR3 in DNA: TGCGCCAGCAGTACCAACCTCGGAGTTGAAGCTTTCTTT.

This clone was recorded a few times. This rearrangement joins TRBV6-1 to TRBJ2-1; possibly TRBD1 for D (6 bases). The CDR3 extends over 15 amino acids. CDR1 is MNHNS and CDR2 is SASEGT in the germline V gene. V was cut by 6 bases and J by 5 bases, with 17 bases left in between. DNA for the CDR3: TGTGCCAGCAGGGCCGGGATCGAGGGGGACAATGAGCAGTTCTTC. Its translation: CASRAGIEGDNEQFF.